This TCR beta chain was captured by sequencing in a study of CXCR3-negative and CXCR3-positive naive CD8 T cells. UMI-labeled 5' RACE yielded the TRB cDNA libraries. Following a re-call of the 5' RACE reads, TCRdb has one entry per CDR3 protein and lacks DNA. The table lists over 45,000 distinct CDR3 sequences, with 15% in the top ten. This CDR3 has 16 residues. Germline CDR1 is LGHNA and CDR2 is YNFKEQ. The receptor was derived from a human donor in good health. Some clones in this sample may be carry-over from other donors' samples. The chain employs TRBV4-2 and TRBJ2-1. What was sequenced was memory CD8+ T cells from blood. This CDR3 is CASSQDYLSSYNEQFF.